The next 14 T cell receptor beta chains were all read from a single sample in a study of chemoradiotherapy in HPV16-positive cancers. The assay was immunoSEQ multiplex PCR, and TCRdb's table has in-frame clones only and misses some. Here the sample spans 15,000 to 20,000 clones, 90% to 95% being singletons. Sequences were derived from blood, sampled from a patient who underwent chemoradiotherapy. These receptor sequences come from a human donor with HPV-associated anogenital cancer.

The chain recombines TRBV11-3 with TRBJ1-6; D gene ambiguous. The germline V and J ends were trimmed by 1 base and 7 bases, with 5 bases remaining between them. Germline V CDR1 and CDR2: SGHNT, YENEEA. CDR3 length: 13 amino acids. CDR3 sequence reads: CASSLGRNSPLHF. CDR3 bases: TGTGCCAGCAGCTTAGGGCGCAATTCACCCCTCCACTTT.

This clone was picked up one time. The CDR3 loop reads CSVDGLSTDTQYF. In DNA, the CDR3 is TGCAGCGTTGACGGCTTAAGCACAGATACGCAGTATTTT. The genes are TRBV29-1 and TRBJ2-3; D is ambiguous. Trimming removed 3 bases from V and 0 bases from J, with 7 bases in between. The CDR3 sequence is 13 residues long. Germline loops: CDR1 SQVTM, CDR2 ANQGSEA.

The chain has TRBV9 and TRBJ2-5; 9 bases are a match to TRBD1. This CDR3 spans 21 amino acids. Germline V CDR1 and CDR2: SGDLS, YYNGEE. Trimming took 0 bases from V and 4 from J; bases not matched to a gene: 22. CDR3 bases: TGTGCCAGCAGCGTAGGGGGTATCGCGGGTCTCCGGGACAGGGTACGAGAGACCCAGTACTTC. This sequence encodes CASSVGGIAGLRDRVRETQYF.

V usage is TRBV30 and J usage is TRBJ2-7; perhaps TRBD2 as D (6 bases). CDR3 length: 11 amino acids. CDR1 and CDR2 (germline): GTSNPN, SVGIG (reference sequence). V lost 3 bases, J lost 7 bases, and 10 bases lay in between. CDR3 in amino acids: CAWRVGGEQYF. The CDR3 nucleotides are TGTGCCTGGAGGGTCGGAGGGGAGCAGTACTTC.

The chain couples TRBV30 to TRBJ1-5, with D perhaps TRBD1 (6 bases). The CDR3 loop spans 15 amino acids. Trimming shortened V by 2 bases and J by 1 base, and 12 bases separated the two germline ends. Per germline, CDR1 GTSNPN and CDR2 SVGIG (reference sequence). The CDR3 bases are TGTGCCTGGAGTACCAGGGGATCCAGCAATCAGCCCCAGCATTTT. This codes for CAWSTRGSSNQPQHF.

CDR3 bases: TGTGCCAGTAGTCCGGGGGACCGCACAGATACGCAGTATTTT. It yields the protein CASSPGDRTDTQYF. V is TRBV19 and J is TRBJ2-3, with TRBD2 as a possible D gene (6 bases). The V gene's germline CDR1 is LNHDA and CDR2 SQIVND (reference sequence). Trimming took off 5 bases at V and 1 base at J, with 10 bases between the two ends. The CDR3 length is 14 residues. The entire variable domain, with the rest obtained from reference TRBV19 and TRBJ2-3, is as follows: DGGITQSPKYLFRKEGQNVTLSCEQNLNHDAMYWYRQDPGQGLRLIYYSQIVNDFQKGDIAEGYSVSREKKESFPLTVTSAQKNPTAFYLCASSPGDRTDTQYFGPGTRLTVL.

The V gene is TRBV27, the J gene TRBJ1-1, with D hard to call. In germline, CDR1 is MNHEY, CDR2 SMNVEV (reference sequence). CDR3 size: 13 residues. With 1 base removed from V and 3 bases from J, the gap between germline ends came to 6 bases. DNA of the CDR3: TGTGCCAGCAGTTTATACCCGTACACTGAAGCTTTCTTT. Translation gives CASSLYPYTEAFF.

The chain recombines TRBV2 with TRBJ2-3; no clear D gene. Germline V CDR1 and CDR2: SNHLY, FYNNEI. The CDR3 loop spans 11 amino acids. V was clipped by 3 bases and J by 6 bases, with 4 bases between them. The CDR3 DNA reads as TGTGCCAGCAGTGACTGGGATACGCAGTATTTT. As protein: CASSDWDTQYF.

The V call is TRBV19, the J call TRBJ1-5; D may be TRBD1 (6 bases). CDR1 and CDR2 (germline): LNHDA, SQIVND (reference sequence). The CDR3 consists of 15 residues. Trimming removed 3 bases at V and 7 bases at J, with 16 bases between. CDR3: CASSIGVGGGQPQHF. CDR3 DNA: TGTGCCAGTAGTATTGGGGTGGGGGGCGGGCAGCCCCAGCATTTT. Combining the CDR3 with reference TRBV19 and TRBJ1-5 gives the whole variable domain DGGITQSPKYLFRKEGQNVTLSCEQNLNHDAMYWYRQDPGQGLRLIYYSQIVNDFQKGDIAEGYSVSREKKESFPLTVTSAQKNPTAFYLCASSIGVGGGQPQHFGDGTRLSIL.

This clone was found once. With a far larger clone one base away, a read error is the likely cause. The rearrangement links TRBV14 to TRBJ2-7; D uncertain. This CDR3 is 12 amino acids long. Trimming pared 1 base from V and 6 bases from J, leaving 7 bases between. Germline V CDR1 and CDR2: SGHDN, FVKESK. CDR3 residues: CASSQGRVEQYF. The CDR3 DNA reads TGTGCCAGCAGCCAAGGTCGGGTCGAGCAGTACTTC.

V and J are TRBV6-1 and TRBJ1-2; no clear D. From germline, CDR1 is MNHNS and CDR2 SASEGT. The CDR3 loop spans 15 amino acids. V was cut by 6 bases and J by 4 bases, with 18 bases left in between. CDR3 sequence reads: CASSLLGGRGYGYTF. The CDR3, as DNA: TGTGCCAGCAGCCTTCTTGGCGGAAGAGGCTATGGCTACACCTTC.

This clone appeared a single time. The V gene is TRBV6-1, the J gene TRBJ1-5; D gene ambiguous. The length of the CDR3 is 15 residues. Deletions cut 7 bases from V and 6 bases from J, with 19 bases between. Per the germline V gene, CDR1 is MNHNS and CDR2 is SASEGT. DNA of the CDR3: TGTGCCAGCACCCTAGGGTGGAGTGTCAGTCAGCCCCAGCATTTT. Protein sequence: CASTLGWSVSQPQHF.

The V and J genes are TRBV2 and TRBJ2-5; 8 bases line up with TRBD2. Germline V gene sequence: CDR1 SNHLY, CDR2 FYNNEI. CDR3 length equals 14 residues. V trimming: 5 bases; J trimming: 1 base; junction bases outside the gene matches: 3. In nucleotides, the CDR3 is TGTGCCAGCAGTCGGCTAGCGGGCCAAGAGACCCAGTACTTC. Its translation: CASSRLAGQETQYF.

This chain joins TRBV4-2 and TRBJ1-1; D is undetermined. The CDR3 consists of 14 residues. V was clipped by 2 bases and J by 4 bases, with 11 bases between them. The germline CDR1 and CDR2 sequences are LGHNA and YNFKEQ. The CDR3 spells CASSQKGGGTEAFF. The CDR3 coding sequence is TGTGCCAGCAGCCAAAAGGGAGGAGGCACTGAAGCTTTCTTT.